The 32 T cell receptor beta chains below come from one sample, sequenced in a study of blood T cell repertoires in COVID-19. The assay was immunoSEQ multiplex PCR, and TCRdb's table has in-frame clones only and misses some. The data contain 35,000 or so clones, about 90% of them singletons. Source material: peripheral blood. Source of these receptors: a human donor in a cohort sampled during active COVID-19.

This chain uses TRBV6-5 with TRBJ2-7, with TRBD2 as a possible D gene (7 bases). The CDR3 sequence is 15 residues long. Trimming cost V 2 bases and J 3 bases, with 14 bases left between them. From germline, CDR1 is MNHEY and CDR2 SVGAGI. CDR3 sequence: CASSYGGGSGYEQYF. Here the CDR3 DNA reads TGTGCCAGCAGTTACGGCGGGGGCTCAGGCTACGAGCAGTACTTC.

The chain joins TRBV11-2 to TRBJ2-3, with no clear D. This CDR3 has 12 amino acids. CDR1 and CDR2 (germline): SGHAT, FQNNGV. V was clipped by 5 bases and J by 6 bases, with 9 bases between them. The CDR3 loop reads CASSRRRDTQYF. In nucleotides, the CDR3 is TGTGCCAGCAGCCGTCGTCGGGATACGCAGTATTTT.

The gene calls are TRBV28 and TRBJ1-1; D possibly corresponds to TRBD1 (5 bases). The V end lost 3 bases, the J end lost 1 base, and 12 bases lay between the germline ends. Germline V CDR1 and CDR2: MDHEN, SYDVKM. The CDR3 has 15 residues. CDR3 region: CASSFPRGANTEAFF. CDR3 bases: TGTGCCAGCAGTTTCCCTCGTGGGGCGAACACTGAAGCTTTCTTT. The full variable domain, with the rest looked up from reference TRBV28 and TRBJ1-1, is DVKVTQSSRYLVKRTGEKVFLECVQDMDHENMFWYRQDPGLGLRLIYFSYDVKMKEKGDIPEGYSVSREKKERFSLILESASTNQTSMYLCASSFPRGANTEAFFGQGTRLTVV.

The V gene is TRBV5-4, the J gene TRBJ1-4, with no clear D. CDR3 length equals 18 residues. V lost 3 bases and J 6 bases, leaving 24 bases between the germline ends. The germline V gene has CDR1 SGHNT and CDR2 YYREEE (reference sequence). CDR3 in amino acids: CASSSVGQPDYPDEKLFF. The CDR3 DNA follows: TGTGCCAGCAGCTCAGTGGGCCAGCCAGACTATCCAGATGAAAAACTGTTTTTT.

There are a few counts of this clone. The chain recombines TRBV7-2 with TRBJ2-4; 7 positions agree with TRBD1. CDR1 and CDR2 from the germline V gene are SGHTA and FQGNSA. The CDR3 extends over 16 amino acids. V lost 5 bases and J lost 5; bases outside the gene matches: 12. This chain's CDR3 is CASSPRDSSLQNIQYF. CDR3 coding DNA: TGTGCCAGCAGCCCTAGGGACAGCAGCCTCCAAAACATTCAGTACTTC. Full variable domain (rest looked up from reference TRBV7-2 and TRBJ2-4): GAGVSQSPSNKVTEKGKDVELRCDPISGHTALYWYRQSLGQGLEFLIYFQGNSAPDKSGLPSDRFSAERTGGSVSTLTIQRTQQEDSAVYLCASSPRDSSLQNIQYFGAGTRLSVL.

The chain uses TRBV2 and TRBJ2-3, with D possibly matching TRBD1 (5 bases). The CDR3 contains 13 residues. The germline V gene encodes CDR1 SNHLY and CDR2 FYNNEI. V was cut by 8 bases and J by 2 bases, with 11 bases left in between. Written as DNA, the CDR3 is TGTGCCAGCGTGGACACGAACACAGATACGCAGTATTTT. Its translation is CASVDTNTDTQYF.

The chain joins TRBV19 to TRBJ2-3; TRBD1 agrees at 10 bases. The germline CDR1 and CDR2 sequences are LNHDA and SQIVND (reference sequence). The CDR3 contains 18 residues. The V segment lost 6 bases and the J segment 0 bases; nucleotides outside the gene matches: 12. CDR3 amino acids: CASSGATGGHPSTDTQYF. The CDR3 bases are TGTGCCAGTAGCGGGGCGACAGGGGGCCACCCTAGCACAGATACGCAGTATTTT. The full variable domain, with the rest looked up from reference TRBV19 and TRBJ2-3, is DGGITQSPKYLFRKEGQNVTLSCEQNLNHDAMYWYRQDPGQGLRLIYYSQIVNDFQKGDIAEGYSVSREKKESFPLTVTSAQKNPTAFYLCASSGATGGHPSTDTQYFGPGTRLTVL.

This CDR3 reads CASSVAGSGANVLTF. In DNA form, the CDR3 reads TGTGCCAGCAGCGTAGCCGGCTCTGGGGCCAACGTCCTGACTTTC. The chain uses TRBV9 and TRBJ2-6; D is uncertain. The CDR3 consists of 15 residues. Trimming pared 0 bases from V and 0 bases from J, leaving 4 bases between. Germline V gene data show CDR1 as SGDLS and CDR2 as YYNGEE.

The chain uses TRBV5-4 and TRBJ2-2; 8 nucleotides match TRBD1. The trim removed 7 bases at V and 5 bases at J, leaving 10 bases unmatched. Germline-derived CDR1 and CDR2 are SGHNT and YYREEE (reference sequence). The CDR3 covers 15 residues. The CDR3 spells CASRRQGPSTGELFF. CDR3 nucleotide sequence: TGTGCCAGCCGTCGACAGGGGCCCAGTACCGGGGAGCTGTTTTTT.

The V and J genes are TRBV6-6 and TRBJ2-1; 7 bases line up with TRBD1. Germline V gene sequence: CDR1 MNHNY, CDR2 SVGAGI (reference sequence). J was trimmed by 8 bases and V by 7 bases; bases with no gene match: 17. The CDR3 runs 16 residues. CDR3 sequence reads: CASNPPTGIQGDEQFF. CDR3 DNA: TGTGCCAGCAACCCACCAACAGGGATCCAGGGGGATGAGCAGTTCTTC.

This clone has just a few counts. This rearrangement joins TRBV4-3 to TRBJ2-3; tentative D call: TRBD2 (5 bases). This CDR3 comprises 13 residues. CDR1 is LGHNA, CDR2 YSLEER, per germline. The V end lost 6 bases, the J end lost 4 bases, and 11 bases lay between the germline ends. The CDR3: CASSLLAPDTQYF. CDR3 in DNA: TGCGCCAGCAGTCTCCTAGCCCCAGATACGCAGTATTTT.

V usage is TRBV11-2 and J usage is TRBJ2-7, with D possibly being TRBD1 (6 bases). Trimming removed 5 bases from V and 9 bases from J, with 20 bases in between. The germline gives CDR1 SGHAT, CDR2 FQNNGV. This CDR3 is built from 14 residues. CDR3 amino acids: CASSPDTGQGGQYF. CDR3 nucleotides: TGTGCCAGCAGCCCAGACACGGGACAAGGCGGGCAGTACTTC.

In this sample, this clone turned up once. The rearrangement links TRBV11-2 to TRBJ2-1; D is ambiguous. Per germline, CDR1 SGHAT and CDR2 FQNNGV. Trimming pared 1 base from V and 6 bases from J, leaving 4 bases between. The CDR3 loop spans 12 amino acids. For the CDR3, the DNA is TGTGCCAGCAGCTTAGCCGGCAATGAGCAGTTCTTC. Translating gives CASSLAGNEQFF.

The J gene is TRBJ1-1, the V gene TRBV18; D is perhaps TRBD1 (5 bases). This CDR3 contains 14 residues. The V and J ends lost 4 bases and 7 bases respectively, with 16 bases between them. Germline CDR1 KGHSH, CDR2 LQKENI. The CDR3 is CASSQGPGLFEAFF. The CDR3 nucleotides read TGTGCCAGCTCACAGGGGCCTGGCCTATTTGAAGCTTTCTTT.

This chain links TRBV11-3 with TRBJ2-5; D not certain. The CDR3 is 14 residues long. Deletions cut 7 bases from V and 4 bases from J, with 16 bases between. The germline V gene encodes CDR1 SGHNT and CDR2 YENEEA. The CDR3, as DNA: TGTGCCAGCAACCCCGTATCGGTCCCAGAGACCCAGTACTTC. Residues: CASNPVSVPETQYF.

The CDR3 here is CASRKLRTQYF. CDR3 nucleotides: TGTGCCAGCAGAAAACTAAGGACCCAGTACTTC. V and J are TRBV28 and TRBJ2-5; no clear D. This CDR3 has 11 amino acids. Between the trimmed V and J ends, which lost 6 bases and 7 bases, there was a span of 9 bases. Germline V CDR1 and CDR2: MDHEN, SYDVKM.

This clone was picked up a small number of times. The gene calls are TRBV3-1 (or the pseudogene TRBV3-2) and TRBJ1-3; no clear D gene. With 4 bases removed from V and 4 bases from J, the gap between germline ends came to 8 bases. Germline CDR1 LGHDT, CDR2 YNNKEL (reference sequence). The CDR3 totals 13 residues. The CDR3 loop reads CASSRRAGNTIYF. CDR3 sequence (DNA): TGTGCCAGCAGCCGCCGAGCAGGAAACACCATATATTTT.

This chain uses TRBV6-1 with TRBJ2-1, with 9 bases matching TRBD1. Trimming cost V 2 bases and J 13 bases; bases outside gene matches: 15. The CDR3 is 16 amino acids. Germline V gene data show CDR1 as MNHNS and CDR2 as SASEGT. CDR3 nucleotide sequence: TGTGCCAGCAGTGAAACGACAGGGGGAGGAGGATACCACCAGTTCTTC. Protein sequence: CASSETTGGGGYHQFF.

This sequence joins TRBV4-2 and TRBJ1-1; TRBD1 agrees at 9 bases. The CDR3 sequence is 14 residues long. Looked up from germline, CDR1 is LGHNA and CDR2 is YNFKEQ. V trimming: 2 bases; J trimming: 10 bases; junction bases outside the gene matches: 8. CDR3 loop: CASSQPGQGPPAFF. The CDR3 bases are TGTGCCAGCAGCCAACCGGGACAGGGTCCCCCAGCTTTCTTT.

The CDR3 protein is CASSTGRGTDTQYF. The CDR3 nucleotides read TGTGCCAGCAGCACCGGGAGGGGCACAGATACGCAGTATTTT. The chain joins TRBV7-2 to TRBJ2-3, with 8 positions matching TRBD2. Germline CDR1 is SGHTA and CDR2 is FQGNSA. J was trimmed by 1 base and V by 5 bases; bases with no gene match: 2. There are 14 residues in the CDR3.

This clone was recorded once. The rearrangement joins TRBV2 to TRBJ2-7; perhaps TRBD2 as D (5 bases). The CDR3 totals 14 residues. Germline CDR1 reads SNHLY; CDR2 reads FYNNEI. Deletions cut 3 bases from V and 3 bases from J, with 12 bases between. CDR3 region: CASSDPGVGYEQYF. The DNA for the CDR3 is TGTGCCAGCAGTGATCCCGGGGTAGGCTACGAGCAGTACTTC.

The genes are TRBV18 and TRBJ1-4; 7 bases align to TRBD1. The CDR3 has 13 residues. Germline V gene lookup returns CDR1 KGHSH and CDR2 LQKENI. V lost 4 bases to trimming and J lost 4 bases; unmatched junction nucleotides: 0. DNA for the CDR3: TGTGCCAGCTCACGGGACAGTAATGAAAAACTGTTTTTT. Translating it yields CASSRDSNEKLFF. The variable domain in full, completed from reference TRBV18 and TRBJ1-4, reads NAGVMQNPRHLVRRRGQEARLRCSPMKGHSHVYWYRQLPEEGLKFMVYLQKENIIDESGMPKERFSAEFPKEGPSILRIQQVVRGDSAAYFCASSRDSNEKLFFGSGTQLSVL.

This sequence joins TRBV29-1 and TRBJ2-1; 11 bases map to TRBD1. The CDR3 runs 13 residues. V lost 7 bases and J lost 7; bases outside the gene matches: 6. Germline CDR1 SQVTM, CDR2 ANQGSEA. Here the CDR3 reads CSARTGGGNEQFF. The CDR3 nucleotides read TGCAGCGCTCGGACAGGGGGCGGGAATGAGCAGTTCTTC.

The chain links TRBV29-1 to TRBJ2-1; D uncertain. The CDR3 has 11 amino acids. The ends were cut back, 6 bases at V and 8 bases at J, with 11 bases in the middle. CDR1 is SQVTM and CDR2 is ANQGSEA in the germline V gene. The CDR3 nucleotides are TGCAGCGTAAGGCAGCGCGATGAGCAGTTCTTC. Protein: CSVRQRDEQFF.

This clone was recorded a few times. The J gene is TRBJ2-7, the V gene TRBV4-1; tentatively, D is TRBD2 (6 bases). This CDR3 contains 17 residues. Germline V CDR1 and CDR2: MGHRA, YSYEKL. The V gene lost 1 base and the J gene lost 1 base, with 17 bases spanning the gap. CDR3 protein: CASSQVQEGWASYEQYF. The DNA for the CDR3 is TGCGCCAGCAGCCAAGTTCAGGAGGGCTGGGCGTCCTACGAGCAGTACTTC.

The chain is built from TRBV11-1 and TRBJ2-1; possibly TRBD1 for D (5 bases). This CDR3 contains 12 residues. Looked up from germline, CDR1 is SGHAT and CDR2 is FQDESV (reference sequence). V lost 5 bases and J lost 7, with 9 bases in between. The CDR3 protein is CASSPNRNEQFF. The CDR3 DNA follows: TGTGCCAGCAGCCCGAACAGGAATGAGCAGTTCTTC. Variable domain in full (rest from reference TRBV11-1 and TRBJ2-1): EAEVAQSPRYKITEKSQAVAFWCDPISGHATLYWYRQILGQGPELLVQFQDESVVDDSQLPKDRFSAERLKGVDSTLKIQPAELGDSAMYLCASSPNRNEQFFGPGTRLTVL.

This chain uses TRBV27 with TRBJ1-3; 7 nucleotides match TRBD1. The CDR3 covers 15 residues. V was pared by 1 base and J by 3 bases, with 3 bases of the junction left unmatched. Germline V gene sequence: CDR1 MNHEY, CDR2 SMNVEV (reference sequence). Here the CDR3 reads CASSLLGGYGNTIYF. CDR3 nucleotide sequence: TGTGCCAGCAGTTTATTAGGGGGCTATGGAAACACCATATATTTT.

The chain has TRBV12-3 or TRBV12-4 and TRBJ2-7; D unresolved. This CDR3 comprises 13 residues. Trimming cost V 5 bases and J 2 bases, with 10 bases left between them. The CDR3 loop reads CASSPKPAYEQYF. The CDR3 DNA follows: TGTGCCAGCAGTCCGAAACCGGCCTACGAGCAGTACTTC.

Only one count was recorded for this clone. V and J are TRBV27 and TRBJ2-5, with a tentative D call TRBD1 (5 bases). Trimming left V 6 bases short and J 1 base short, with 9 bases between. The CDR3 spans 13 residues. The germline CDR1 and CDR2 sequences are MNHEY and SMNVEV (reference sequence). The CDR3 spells CASRGHLQETQYF. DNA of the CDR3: TGTGCCAGCAGAGGACACCTCCAAGAGACCCAGTACTTC.

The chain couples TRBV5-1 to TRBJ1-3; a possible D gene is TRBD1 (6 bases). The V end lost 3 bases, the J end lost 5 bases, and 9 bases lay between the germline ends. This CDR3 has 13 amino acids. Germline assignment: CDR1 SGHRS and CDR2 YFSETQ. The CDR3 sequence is CASSSGQRNTIYF. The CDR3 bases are TGCGCCAGCAGCTCTGGACAGAGAAACACCATATATTTT.

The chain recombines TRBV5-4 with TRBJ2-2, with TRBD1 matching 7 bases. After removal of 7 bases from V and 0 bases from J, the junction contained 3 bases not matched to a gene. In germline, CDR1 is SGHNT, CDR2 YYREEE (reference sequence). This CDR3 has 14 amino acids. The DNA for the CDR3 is TGTGCCAGCTCCGGGACAGCGAACACCGGGGAGCTGTTTTTT. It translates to CASSGTANTGELFF.

For the CDR3, the DNA is TGTGCCAGCAGTTTTACTAGCGGGGGAGGGGAGACCCAGTACTTC. It specifies CASSFTSGGGETQYF. The chain recombines TRBV6-2 or TRBV6-3 with TRBJ2-5; 11 bases fit TRBD2. After removal of 4 bases from V and 5 bases from J, the junction contained 6 bases not matched to a gene. The germline V gene encodes CDR1 MNHEY and CDR2 SVGEGT. The CDR3 is 15 amino acids.